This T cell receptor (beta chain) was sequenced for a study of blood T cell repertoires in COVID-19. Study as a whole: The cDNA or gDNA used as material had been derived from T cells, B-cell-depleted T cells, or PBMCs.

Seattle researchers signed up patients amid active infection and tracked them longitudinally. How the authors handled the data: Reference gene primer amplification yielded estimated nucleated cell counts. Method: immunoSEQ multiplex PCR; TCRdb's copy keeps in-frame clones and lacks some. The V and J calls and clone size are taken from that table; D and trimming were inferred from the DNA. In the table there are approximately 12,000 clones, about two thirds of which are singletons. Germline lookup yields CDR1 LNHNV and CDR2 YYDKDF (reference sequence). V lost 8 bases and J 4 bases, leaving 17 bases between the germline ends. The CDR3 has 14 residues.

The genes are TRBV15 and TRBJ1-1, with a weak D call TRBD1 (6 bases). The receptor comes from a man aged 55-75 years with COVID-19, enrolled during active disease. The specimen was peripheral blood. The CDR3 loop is CATLGSGVFTEAFF. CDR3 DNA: TGTGCCACCTTGGGTTCAGGGGTTTTCACTGAAGCTTTCTTT.